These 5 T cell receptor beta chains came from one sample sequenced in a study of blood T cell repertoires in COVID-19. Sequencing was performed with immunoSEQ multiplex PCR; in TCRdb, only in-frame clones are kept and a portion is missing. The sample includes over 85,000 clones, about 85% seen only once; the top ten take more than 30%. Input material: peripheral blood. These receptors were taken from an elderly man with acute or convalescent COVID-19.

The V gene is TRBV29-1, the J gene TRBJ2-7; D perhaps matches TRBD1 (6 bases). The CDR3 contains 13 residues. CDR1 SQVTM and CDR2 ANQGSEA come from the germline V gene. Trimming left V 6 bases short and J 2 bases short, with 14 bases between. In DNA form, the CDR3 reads TGCAGCGTCGAAAGACAGGCCCCCTACGAGCAGTACTTC. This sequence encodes CSVERQAPYEQYF.

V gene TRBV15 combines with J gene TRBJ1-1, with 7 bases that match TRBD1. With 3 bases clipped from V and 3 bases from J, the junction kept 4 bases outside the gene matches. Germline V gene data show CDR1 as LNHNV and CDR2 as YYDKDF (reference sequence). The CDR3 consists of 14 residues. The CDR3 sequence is CATSRHTGDTEAFF. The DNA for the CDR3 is TGTGCCACCAGCAGGCATACAGGGGACACTGAAGCTTTCTTT.

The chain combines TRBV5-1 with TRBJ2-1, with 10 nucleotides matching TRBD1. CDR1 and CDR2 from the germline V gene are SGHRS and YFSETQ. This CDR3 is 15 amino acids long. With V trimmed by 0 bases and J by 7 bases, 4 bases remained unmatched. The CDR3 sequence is CASSLEGQGWNEQFF. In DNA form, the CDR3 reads TGCGCCAGCAGCTTGGAGGGACAGGGGTGGAATGAGCAGTTCTTC. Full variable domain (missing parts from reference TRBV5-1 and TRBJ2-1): KAGVTQTPRYLIKTRGQQVTLSCSPISGHRSVSWYQQTPGQGLQFLFEYFSETQRNKGNFPGRFSGRQFSNSRSEMNVSTLELGDSALYLCASSLEGQGWNEQFFGPGTRLTVL.

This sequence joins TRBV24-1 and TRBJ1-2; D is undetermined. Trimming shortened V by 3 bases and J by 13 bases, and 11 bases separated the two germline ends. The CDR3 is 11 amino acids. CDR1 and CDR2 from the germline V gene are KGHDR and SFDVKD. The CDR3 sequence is CATSDRERLTF. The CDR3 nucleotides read TGTGCCACCAGTGATCGGGAGAGGCTCACCTTC.

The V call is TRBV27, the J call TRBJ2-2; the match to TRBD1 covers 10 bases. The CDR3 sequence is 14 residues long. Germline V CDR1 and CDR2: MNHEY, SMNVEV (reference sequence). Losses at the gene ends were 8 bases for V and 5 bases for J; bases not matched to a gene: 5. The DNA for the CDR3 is TGTGCCAGCGGGGGACAGGGGCGGACCGGGGAGCTGTTTTTT. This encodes CASGGQGRTGELFF.